This TCR beta chain was recovered during a study of identical twins. Study-level points and caveats: Recombination models fit unrelated individuals' TCR alpha sharing but underestimated twins'.

In TCRdb, the 5' RACE reads were re-called with MiXCR into one record per CDR3 protein. The profile shows 470,000 or so distinct CDR3 sequences, 24% of them singletons. Looked up from germline, CDR1 is ENHRY and CDR2 is SYGVKD. This CDR3 is built from 16 residues. The V end lost 4 bases, the J end lost 3 bases, and 17 bases lay between the germline ends. A note on this clonotype: Its specificity is not known.

These data also formed part of another study, on T cells expressing NK-cell markers.

This chain uses TRBV10-3 with TRBJ2-3; tentative D call: TRBD2 (6 bases). The specimen was CD4+ T cells sorted from blood. This TCR derives from a woman aged 18-29 years in good health. DNA for the CDR3: TGTGCCATCAGTGGGACTAAAACCCCAATTACAGATACGCAGTATTTT. This encodes CAISGTKTPITDTQYF.